This TCR beta chain was identified during a study of CXCR3-negative and CXCR3-positive naive CD8 T cells. The CDR3 runs to 16 residues. CDR1 DFQATT and CDR2 SNEGSKA come from the germline V gene (reference sequence). Through 5' RACE with UMI labels, the TRB cDNA libraries were prepared. Using the 5' RACE reads, TCRdb records one entry per CDR3 protein without DNA. The sample totals roughly 56,000 distinct CDR3 sequences. The chain is built from TRBV20-1 and TRBJ2-5; TCRdb calls TRBD2, which cannot be checked without DNA. The sample taken for sequencing was naive CXCR3- CD8+ T cells from blood. Indicated subset: CD45RO-CCR7+CD27+CD95- naive CD8+ T cells lacking CXCR3 (TNR3-). This clonotype was obtained from a human donor in good health. Some clones in this sample may be carry-over from other donors' samples. CDR3 sequence reads: CSARDVTSETQETQYF.